Listed here are 9 T cell receptor beta chains from one sample, sequenced in a study of metastatic and nonmetastatic thyroid tumors. Every patient underwent thyroid surgery untreated. Through MiXCR, TCRdb re-clonotyped the PCR reads. The sample consists of about 52,000 clones, approximately 17% of them appearing once. Sequenced input: blood. These receptors were taken from a female donor with papillary thyroid cancer or a benign thyroid nodule (not recorded which). Some clones in this sample may be carry-over from other donors' samples.

On this clone: A much larger clone lies a single base off, so this may be a read error. The genes are TRBV27 and TRBJ1-1, with 7 bases lining up with TRBD1. This CDR3 has 16 amino acids. Germline assignment: CDR1 MNHEY and CDR2 SMNVEV (reference sequence). The CDR3 DNA sequence: TGTGCCAGCAACCTAGACAGGGTAGGGAAGAACACTCAAGCTTTCTTC. Its translation: CASNLDRVGKNTQAFF.

This clone was seen many times. The rearrangement links TRBV28 to TRBJ1-4; TRBD1 aligns across 9 bases. Per the germline V gene, CDR1 is MDHEN and CDR2 is SYDVKM. V lost 5 bases to trimming and J lost 5 bases; unmatched junction nucleotides: 6. The CDR3 totals 15 residues. The CDR3: CASSASGTGNEKLFF. Written as DNA, the CDR3 is TGTGCCAGCAGTGCCTCCGGGACAGGGAATGAAAAACTGTTTTTT.

This clone was found a few times. A clone one base away is much larger, so this may be a read error. The rearrangement joins TRBV27 to TRBJ2-5, with D perhaps matching TRBD1 or TRBD2 (5 bases each). Germline V gene lookup returns CDR1 MNHEY and CDR2 SMNVEV (reference sequence). The CDR3 extends over 14 amino acids. Trimming pared 4 bases from V and 5 bases from J, leaving 14 bases between. The CDR3 region is CASSSSGLQETQYF. In DNA form, the CDR3 reads TGTGCCAGCAGTTCCTCGGGGCTACAGGAGACCCAGTACTTC.

This clone was observed at least ten times. This sequence may be a read error, since a much larger clone differs from it by one base. Other DNA sequences of this sample code for an identical CDR3. The chain is built from TRBV13 and TRBJ2-7; 7 bases are shared with TRBD2. The germline gives CDR1 PRHDT, CDR2 FYEKMQ (reference sequence). The junction had 12 bases not matched to a gene; V was cut back by 5 bases and J by 2 bases. The CDR3 runs to 16 residues. The CDR3, as DNA: TGTGCCAGCAGCCCCGGGACGAGCGGGAATACCTACGAGCAGTACTTC. Protein sequence: CASSPGTSGNTYEQYF.

This clone was counted at least ten times. The V and J genes are TRBV10-2 and TRBJ1-1; possibly TRBD1 for D (6 bases). Trimming left V 4 bases short and J 5 bases short, with 14 bases between. CDR3 size: 14 residues. Germline V CDR1 and CDR2: WSHSY, SAAADI. The CDR3 region has the DNA TGCGCCAGCAGTGTACAGGGAGGGTGGACTGAAGCTTTCTTT. This codes for CASSVQGGWTEAFF.

The table lists this clone with many counts. The chain is built from TRBV11-1 and TRBJ1-1, with D perhaps matching TRBD1 (5 bases). V was shortened by 5 bases and J by 0 bases, with 16 bases between the two germline ends. The CDR3 is made up of 16 amino acids. Looked up from germline, CDR1 is SGHAT and CDR2 is FQDESV (reference sequence). This CDR3 is CASSPSSGTVNTEAFF. In DNA form, the CDR3 reads TGTGCCAGCAGCCCCTCTTCCGGGACGGTGAACACTGAAGCTTTCTTT.

The table lists this clone with many counts. J is TRBJ2-6 and V is TRBV9, with no clear D. Trimming shortened V by 0 bases and J by 0 bases, and 7 bases separated the two germline ends. The germline V gene encodes CDR1 SGDLS and CDR2 YYNGEE. The CDR3 contains 16 residues. For the CDR3, the DNA is TGTGCCAGCAGCGTAGGAGTGGGCTCTGGGGCCAACGTCCTGACTTTC. It encodes CASSVGVGSGANVLTF.

This clone has ten or more counts. The chain links TRBV18 to TRBJ2-3, with D perhaps matching TRBD2 (5 bases). V lost 4 bases and J 2 bases, leaving 13 bases between the germline ends. Germline loops: CDR1 KGHSH, CDR2 LQKENI. The CDR3 length is 15 residues. The CDR3 reads CASSLSEGNTDTQYF. The CDR3 coding sequence is TGTGCCAGCTCACTATCCGAGGGAAACACAGATACGCAGTATTTT.

Turning to this clone: A read error may be the cause here, since a much bigger clone is one base away. V and J are TRBV10-2 and TRBJ1-1, with unresolved D. This CDR3 comprises 11 residues. The germline V gene encodes CDR1 WSHSY and CDR2 SAAADI. CDR3 sequence (DNA): TGCGCCAGCAGTTTCAACACTGAAGATTTCTTT. It is translated as CASSFNTEDFF.